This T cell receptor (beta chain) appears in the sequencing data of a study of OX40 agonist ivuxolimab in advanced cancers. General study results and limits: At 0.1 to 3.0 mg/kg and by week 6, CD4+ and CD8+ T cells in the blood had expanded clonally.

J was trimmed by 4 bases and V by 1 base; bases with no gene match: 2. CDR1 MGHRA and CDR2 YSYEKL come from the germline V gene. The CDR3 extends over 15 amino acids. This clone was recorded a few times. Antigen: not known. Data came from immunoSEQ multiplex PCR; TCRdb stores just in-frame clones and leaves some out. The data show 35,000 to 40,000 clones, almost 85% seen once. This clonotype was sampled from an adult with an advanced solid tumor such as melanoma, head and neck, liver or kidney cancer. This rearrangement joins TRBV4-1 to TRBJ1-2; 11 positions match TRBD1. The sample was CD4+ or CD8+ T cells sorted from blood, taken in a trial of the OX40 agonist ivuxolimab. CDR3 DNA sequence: TGCGCCAGCAGCCAAGGGGACAGGGGGTCCTATGGCTACACCTTC. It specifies CASSQGDRGSYGYTF.